This T cell receptor (beta chain) was captured by sequencing in a study of early T cells in non-severe SARS-CoV-2 infection. Germline-derived CDR1 and CDR2 are MNHNY and SVGAGI (reference sequence). This CDR3 spans 12 amino acids. One entry per CDR3 protein, called by TCRdb with MiXCR from the 5' RACE reads. The sample has roughly 69,000 distinct CDR3 sequences; approximately 9.2% are singletons. The sequence was collected from an adult who was a healthcare worker with PCR-confirmed SARS-CoV-2 infection or an uninfected control (not recorded which). The chain is built from TRBV6-6 and TRBJ2-7; D perhaps matches TRBD2 (7 bases). The source material was whole blood, sampled at baseline. The chain's CDR3 is CGSGGHAAEQYF. In DNA, the CDR3 is TGTGGGTCCGGGGGGCATGCCGCCGAGCAGTACTTC.